Listed below are T cell receptor beta chains from one sample, sequenced in a study of blood T cells in healthy people across ages. TCRdb reanalysed the 5' RACE reads using MiXCR and keeps one entry per CDR3 protein. The sample includes over 1,500,000 distinct CDR3 sequences, roughly two fifths seen only once; the top ten take about 23%. Sequencing used blood. The receptors here all came from a human donor in good health. Both conserved end residues are part of each CDR3. D genes are given only for firm matches. Clone size is stated in some rows and not others, as once, few, many or a class when expanded.

d_gene	v_gene	j_gene	abundance	CDR3nt	CDR3aa
-	TRBV7-6	TRBJ2-3	-	TGTGCCAGCAGCTACGATCGGTGGGCAGATACGCAGTATTTT	CASSYDRWADTQYF
TRBD1	TRBV27	TRBJ2-7	-	TGTGCCAGCAGTGATAGGACAGGGGAGCTTTACGAGCAGTACTTC	CASSDRTGELYEQYF
-	TRBV7-2	TRBJ1-1	-	TGTGCCAGCAGCCTAGGGGGGAGGTGGGGCACTGAAGCTTTCTTT	CASSLGGRWGTEAFF
TRBD1	TRBV4-3	TRBJ1-2	few	TGCGCCAGCAGCCGGATAACAGGGGACGGTGGCTACACCTTC	CASSRITGDGGYTF
-	TRBV5-5	TRBJ1-5	few	TGTGCCAGCAGCTTCCAGGGTGGTCCCCAGCATTTT	CASSFQGGPQHF
-	TRBV7-6	TRBJ2-5	-	TGTGCCAGCAACTTAGTGGCAGGGAGAAAGACCCAGTACTTC	CASNLVAGRKTQYF
-	TRBV4-1	TRBJ1-2	-	TGCGCCAGCAGCCAAGAGGAGGGAACCTATGGCTACACCTTC	CASSQEEGTYGYTF
TRBD2	TRBV11-2	TRBJ2-3	-	TGTGCCAGCAGTCCCACCCCCCAGCGGGGGGAAGAGACCCAGTATTTT	CASSPTPQRGEETQYF
-	TRBV11-2	TRBJ2-1	once	TGTGCCAGCAGCCAATGGGTAGCAGGTTACGATGAGCAGTTCTTC	CASSQWVAGYDEQFF
TRBD1	TRBV20-1	TRBJ1-2	-	TGCAGTGCTGCTCATGGACAGGGCTCCTACGGCTACACCTTC	CSAAHGQGSYGYTF
-	TRBV10-3	TRBJ1-2	few	TGTGCCATCAGTGAAATCCAGGGAAATGGCTACACCTTC	CAISEIQGNGYTF
-	TRBV25-1	TRBJ2-6	-	TGTGCCAGCAGTCTTATTCAAGGGGGGCCCGGGGCCAACGTCCTGACTTTC	CASSLIQGGPGANVLTF
-	TRBV6-2/TRBV6-3	TRBJ1-2	-	TGTGCCAGCAGTTACTCAGTGTCCGGGGTCTATGGCTACACCTTC	CASSYSVSGVYGYTF
TRBD2	TRBV5-1	TRBJ2-1	-	TGCGCCAGCAGCTTAGGACTAGCGGGGTTGTACAATGAGCAGTTCTTC	CASSLGLAGLYNEQFF
-	TRBV20-1	TRBJ2-1	-	TGCAGTGCCCCCGAACGACACAATGAGCAGTTCTTC	CSAPERHNEQFF
TRBD1	TRBV20-1	TRBJ1-2	-	TGCAGTGCTAGGACAGGGGATCGGTATGGCTACACCTTC	CSARTGDRYGYTF
-	TRBV12-3/TRBV12-4	TRBJ1-1	-	TGTGCCAGCAGTTCCACTAGGAGGGGAAAAGCTTTCTTT	CASSSTRRGKAFF
-	TRBV5-1	TRBJ1-2	-	TGCGCCAGCAGCTCCCTGGGGCTGGGTGGCTACACCTTC	CASSSLGLGGYTF
-	TRBV4-2	TRBJ1-2	-	TGTGCCAGCAGCCAAGATTGGGGTACTAACTATGGCTACACCTTC	CASSQDWGTNYGYTF
TRBD1	TRBV4-3	TRBJ2-7	-	TGCGCCAGCAGCCGGTCAGGGACAGGCTACGAGCAGTACTTC	CASSRSGTGYEQYF
TRBD2	TRBV4-3	TRBJ2-2	few	TGCGCCAGCAGCCAAGAAGCGGGGGGGCGTCAATGGACCGGGGAGCTGTTTTTT	CASSQEAGGRQWTGELFF
TRBD1	TRBV20-1	TRBJ1-1	few	TGCAGTGCTGACCGGGACAGGAACACTGAAGCTTTCTTT	CSADRDRNTEAFF
-	TRBV12-3/TRBV12-4	TRBJ1-1	-	TGTGCCAGCAGTTTTGCCGTCGACACTGAAGCTTTCTTT	CASSFAVDTEAFF
TRBD1	TRBV20-1	TRBJ1-2	-	TGCAGTGCTGGCGGGACAGGGGGCGGTCTTAACTATGGCTACACCTTC	CSAGGTGGGLNYGYTF
TRBD1	TRBV12-3/TRBV12-4	TRBJ1-3	-	TGTGCCAGCAGTTTAGCGGGAACAGGGGCTGCTGGAAACACCATATATTTT	CASSLAGTGAAGNTIYF
-	TRBV7-2	TRBJ2-2	-	TGTGCCAGCAGCTTAGTTTCGGGGCGGAACGCCGGGGAGCTGTTTTTT	CASSLVSGRNAGELFF
-	TRBV20-1	TRBJ1-5	few	TGCAGTGCTAGGGACAGAGATCAGCCCCAGCATTTT	CSARDRDQPQHF
-	TRBV7-3	TRBJ2-5	-	TGTGCCAGCAGCTTATTACAGGGCCCATGGGAGACCCAGTACTTC	CASSLLQGPWETQYF
TRBD2	TRBV4-2	TRBJ2-3	-	TGTGCCAGCAGCCAAGAACTAGCGGGCAGCACAGATACGCAGTATTTT	CASSQELAGSTDTQYF
TRBD1	TRBV7-2	TRBJ2-5	-	TGTGCCAGCATCAACCGGGACAGCCCTCAAGAGACCCAGTACTTC	CASINRDSPQETQYF
TRBD1	TRBV27	TRBJ1-1	-	TGTGCCAGCAGTCCGTACCAAAAGACAGGGTCTGATGTGTGGACTGAAGCTTTCTTT	CASSPYQKTGSDVWTEAFF
-	TRBV24-1	TRBJ2-1	few	TGTGCCACCAGTGATCAGATAGTTACCAATGAGCAGTTCTTC	CATSDQIVTNEQFF
-	TRBV7-9	TRBJ1-1	-	TGTGCCAGCAGCTTGGAGGGATTCCCTGAAGCTTTCTTT	CASSLEGFPEAFF
-	TRBV20-1	TRBJ1-6	few	TGCAGTGCTAGAGACGGTCGATTGGGCCTCCACTTT	CSARDGRLGLHF
TRBD2	TRBV7-8	TRBJ2-7	few	TGTGCCAGCAGCTTAGAGGTTGCGGGGGAGAGCTCCTACGAGCAGTACTTC	CASSLEVAGESSYEQYF
TRBD1	TRBV5-1	TRBJ2-7	many	TGCGCCAGCAGCGAACAGGGGACAGGGGTCAACGAGCAGTACTTC	CASSEQGTGVNEQYF
-	TRBV29-1	TRBJ2-7	-	TGCAGCGTTGAAGGGGCTAAAATGGGGGAGCAGTACTTC	CSVEGAKMGEQYF
-	TRBV20-1	TRBJ2-7	few	TGCAGTGCTAGGAAACAGGGCCTGCTCTACGAGCAGTACTTC	CSARKQGLLYEQYF
-	TRBV7-2	TRBJ2-7	many	TGTGCCAGCAGCTCCCCGGGCCCCTACGAGCAGTACTTC	CASSSPGPYEQYF
TRBD2	TRBV20-1	TRBJ2-1	many	TGCAGTGCTCCCTCAAGACTAGCGGGGGCTTACAATGAGCAGTTCTTC	CSAPSRLAGAYNEQFF
-	TRBV7-2	TRBJ2-7	-	TGTGCCAGCAGCTTACAAATTTCCTCCTACGAGCAGTACTTC	CASSLQISSYEQYF
-	TRBV18	TRBJ1-6	few	TGTGCCAGCTCACCAGGGTGGACCTATAATTCACCCCTCCACTTT	CASSPGWTYNSPLHF
TRBD2	TRBV5-1	TRBJ2-3	-	TGCGCCAGCCGGCTTGGGACGGGGGGGCCCACGGAGACGGATACGCAGTATTTT	CASRLGTGGPTETDTQYF
-	TRBV12-3/TRBV12-4	TRBJ2-3	-	TGTGCCAGCACCAGGTCAGGGGGGCTTGCAGATGCGCAGTATTTT	CASTRSGGLADAQYF
TRBD1	TRBV12-3/TRBV12-4	TRBJ1-5	few	TGTGCCAGCAGCCCGGACAGGAACGGGTATCAGCCCCAGCATTTT	CASSPDRNGYQPQHF
-	TRBV24-1	TRBJ2-1	-	TGTGCCACCGGTGACATCTCAACCTACAATGAGCAGTTCTTC	CATGDISTYNEQFF
-	TRBV4-3	TRBJ2-1	-	TGCGCCAGCAGCCAAGTTGACAGGTACTCGAATGAGCAGTTCTTC	CASSQVDRYSNEQFF
-	TRBV6-4	TRBJ2-7	-	TGTGCCAGTCTTAACAGCTCCTACGAGCAGTACTTC	CASLNSSYEQYF
-	TRBV28	TRBJ2-6	-	TGTGCCAGCAGTTCCACAGGGTTGGTGTTTGGGGCCAACGTCCTGACTTTC	CASSSTGLVFGANVLTF
-	TRBV10-3	TRBJ2-7	-	TGTGCCATCAGTGAGTGGGCTGCCTCTAATTACGAGCAGTACTTC	CAISEWAASNYEQYF
TRBD2	TRBV20-1	TRBJ2-7	few	TGCAGTGCTAGAGACCCCTGGCGGGGGAACCCCTACGAGCAGTACTTC	CSARDPWRGNPYEQYF
-	TRBV7-9	TRBJ2-5	-	TGTGCCAGCAGCCGAGCGGACAGCCCATCGGGGGAGCAGTACTTC	CASSRADSPSGEQYF
TRBD2	TRBV7-2	TRBJ2-1	once	TGTGCCAGCAGCTTAGGTGGCGGGGGGGCATGGGAGCAGTTCTTC	CASSLGGGGAWEQFF
TRBD1	TRBV18	TRBJ2-1	once	TGTGCCAGCTCACGGGGACAGGGGATGAATGAGCAGTTCTTC	CASSRGQGMNEQFF
-	TRBV12-3/TRBV12-4	TRBJ1-2	once	TGTGCCAGCAGTTTAAAAGGACAGTTGTCAAGTACTTATGGCTACACCTTC	CASSLKGQLSSTYGYTF